The 25 T cell receptor beta chains below were found in one sample sequenced in a study of T cell changes during pregnancy in multiple sclerosis. This table comes from immunoSEQ multiplex PCR, and its TCRdb copy is limited to in-frame clones, with some not included. The sample lists fewer than 90,000 clones; 94% were seen once. The sample in question was peripheral blood, obtained after pregnancy. These receptor sequences come from a female donor in good health, enrolled as a control in a pregnancy study.

J is TRBJ1-1 and V is TRBV5-1; 7 bases are shared with TRBD1. V trimming: 3 bases; J trimming: 1 base; junction bases outside the gene matches: 6. This CDR3 spans 15 amino acids. Looked up from germline, CDR1 is SGHRS and CDR2 is YFSETQ. The CDR3 DNA reads as TGCGCCAGCAGCTGGTCCGGGACAGCGAACACTGAAGCTTTCTTT. Amino acid sequence: CASSWSGTANTEAFF.

This sequence joins TRBV6-1 and TRBJ2-7; TRBD1 aligns across 10 bases. The CDR3 spans 13 residues. From germline, CDR1 is MNHNS and CDR2 SASEGT. Trimming cost V 7 bases and J 4 bases; bases outside gene matches: 4. The CDR3 DNA reads as TGTGCCAGCACTTGGACAGGGGGGTACGAGCAGTACTTC. Translated, it gives CASTWTGGYEQYF.

The rearrangement joins TRBV6-5 to TRBJ2-7; D may be TRBD1 (5 bases). V lost 5 bases to trimming and J lost 7 bases, with 12 bases between them. The germline gives CDR1 MNHEY, CDR2 SVGAGI. This CDR3 has 12 amino acids. The CDR3 region has the DNA TGTGCCAGCAGTCCGGACACTGCAGAGCAGTACTTC. Protein: CASSPDTAEQYF.

V usage is TRBV6-1 and J usage is TRBJ2-1; D is unclear. Trimming cost V 5 bases and J 7 bases, with 12 bases left between them. CDR1 and CDR2 from the germline V gene are MNHNS and SASEGT. The CDR3 length is 13 residues. For the CDR3, the DNA is TGTGCCAGCAGTTCGACTGCGTCAAATGAGCAGTTCTTC. Residues: CASSSTASNEQFF.

V is TRBV30 and J is TRBJ1-2; weak D call: TRBD1 (5 bases). CDR1 is GTSNPN, CDR2 SVGIG, per germline (reference sequence). CDR3 length equals 12 residues. Trimming took off 2 bases at V and 3 bases at J, with 7 bases between the two ends. CDR3 loop: CAWSTGYYGYTF. The CDR3 nucleotides are TGTGCCTGGAGTACAGGTTACTATGGCTACACCTTC.

The chain has TRBV27 and TRBJ2-7; 8 nucleotides agree with TRBD1. From germline, CDR1 is MNHEY and CDR2 SMNVEV (reference sequence). CDR3 length: 15 residues. V shed 0 bases and J 3 bases; nucleotides not matched to a gene: 4. Here the CDR3 DNA reads TGTGCCAGCAGTTTATCCAGGGGGCGCAACTACGAGCAGTACTTC. It codes for CASSLSRGRNYEQYF.

Details on this clone: Since the CDR3 does not end with the conserved phenylalanine or tryptophan, this likely comes from a read error. The limits of the CDR3 on the DNA are not certain, so only TCRdb's listed CDR3 is given. The J gene is TRBJ2-7, the V gene TRBV5-6; the table's D call, TRBD2, was not checked against the DNA. From its first to its last residue, the CDR3 has 11 amino acids. Germline V gene lookup returns CDR1 SGHDT and CDR2 YYEEEE. The CDR3 sequence is CASSLARERSI.

This clone has more than one count but fewer than ten. This rearrangement joins TRBV4-1 to TRBJ2-6, with 8 bases aligning to TRBD2. Germline V gene lookup returns CDR1 MGHRA and CDR2 YSYEKL. The CDR3 covers 18 residues. The junction had 5 bases not matched to a gene; V was cut back by 1 base and J by 0 bases. The CDR3 DNA is TGCGCCAGCAGCCAAGGGGCGGGAGGAACCTCTGGGGCCAACGTCCTGACTTTC. It codes for CASSQGAGGTSGANVLTF.

This chain joins TRBV5-6 and TRBJ1-5; maybe TRBD1 (6 bases). Germline CDR1 reads SGHDT; CDR2 reads YYEEEE. V was pared by 3 bases and J by 7 bases, with 11 bases between. The CDR3 has 13 amino acids. The CDR3 nucleotides read TGTGCCAGCAGCTACAGGGTAGGGCAGCCCCAGCATTTT. It translates to CASSYRVGQPQHF.

The chain has TRBV5-6 and TRBJ1-1; 7 bases are shared with TRBD1. Trimming at V came to 6 bases and at J to 3 bases, leaving 20 bases not matched to a gene. Looked up from germline, CDR1 is SGHDT and CDR2 is YYEEEE. The CDR3 totals 18 residues. The CDR3 DNA follows: TGTGCCAGCATAGCAAAACCGGGACAGCGCGTCGGTCACACTGAAGCTTTCTTT. Its translation: CASIAKPGQRVGHTEAFF.

This chain joins TRBV5-1 and TRBJ2-5; D is unresolved. Germline CDR1 reads SGHRS; CDR2 reads YFSETQ. This CDR3 comprises 13 residues. V was pared by 3 bases and J by 2 bases, with 8 bases between. The CDR3 region is CASSSAAQETQYF. The CDR3 nucleotides are TGCGCCAGCAGCTCGGCGGCACAAGAGACCCAGTACTTC.

J is TRBJ2-2 and V is TRBV10-3; 7 nucleotides agree with TRBD1. The CDR3 sequence is 15 residues long. CDR1 and CDR2 from the germline V gene are ENHRY and SYGVKD. V was clipped by 6 bases and J by 2 bases; unmatched bases: 6. This chain's CDR3 is CAISRGQSNTGELFF. The CDR3 DNA reads TGTGCCATCAGCAGGGGACAGTCCAACACCGGGGAGCTGTTTTTT.

The chain is built from TRBV2 and TRBJ2-7, with TRBD1 identical over 10 bases. Trimming removed 4 bases from V and 2 bases from J; junction bases left unmatched: 2. Germline-derived CDR1 and CDR2 are SNHLY and FYNNEI. CDR3 length equals 14 residues. CDR3 DNA sequence: TGTGCCAGCAGTGCGGGACAGGGGACCTACGAGCAGTACTTC. Its protein product is CASSAGQGTYEQYF. The full variable domain, completed using reference TRBV2 and TRBJ2-7, is EPEVTQTPSHQVTQMGQEVILRCVPISNHLYFYWYRQILGQKVEFLVSFYNNEISEKSEIFDDQFSVERPDGSNFTLKIRSTKLEDSAMYFCASSAGQGTYEQYFGPGTRLTVT.

This chain uses TRBV19 with TRBJ2-5; D possibly corresponds to TRBD2 (5 bases). V dropped 2 bases and J dropped 0 bases, with 10 bases sitting between them. The CDR3 is made up of 15 amino acids. From germline, CDR1 is LNHDA and CDR2 SQIVND (reference sequence). Here the CDR3 reads CASSISRVNQETQYF. For the CDR3, the DNA is TGTGCCAGTAGTATATCGAGGGTTAACCAAGAGACCCAGTACTTC.

The chain has TRBV7-9 and TRBJ2-1, with 12 bases lining up with TRBD1. V lost 5 bases and J lost 6; bases outside the gene matches: 5. Germline lookup yields CDR1 SEHNR and CDR2 FQNEAQ (reference sequence). CDR3 length: 15 amino acids. The CDR3 DNA reads TGTGCCAGCAGCCTGGGACAGGGGGCTATCAATGAGCAGTTCTTC. Amino acids: CASSLGQGAINEQFF.

This chain joins TRBV19 and TRBJ1-5; no definite D call. The V gene's germline CDR1 is LNHDA and CDR2 SQIVND (reference sequence). The CDR3 is 13 residues long. Trimming pared 0 bases from V and 6 bases from J, leaving 6 bases between. The CDR3 loop is CASSIDLGQPQHF. The CDR3 DNA reads TGTGCCAGTAGTATAGATCTAGGTCAGCCCCAGCATTTT.

The chain couples TRBV28 to TRBJ2-1; 12 bases align to TRBD2. The germline gives CDR1 MDHEN, CDR2 SYDVKM. The CDR3 totals 16 residues. With 5 bases clipped from V and 4 bases from J, the junction kept 6 bases outside the gene matches. The DNA for the CDR3 is TGTGCCAGCAGTCCCCGAACTAGCGGGAGGTACAATGAGCAGTTCTTC. This gives the protein CASSPRTSGRYNEQFF.

The chain links TRBV6-1 to TRBJ1-4; 8 bases are a match to TRBD1. The CDR3 length is 14 residues. V was pared by 5 bases and J by 7 bases, with 6 bases of the junction left unmatched. Germline CDR1 MNHNS, CDR2 SASEGT. This CDR3 is CASSSRGLSEKLFF. DNA for the CDR3: TGTGCCAGCAGTTCCAGGGGGCTCTCTGAAAAACTGTTTTTT.

The chain joins TRBV5-4 to TRBJ2-2, with D perhaps matching TRBD2 (6 bases). The CDR3 consists of 14 residues. Germline V gene data show CDR1 as SGHNT and CDR2 as YYREEE (reference sequence). Trimming pared 1 base from V and 7 bases from J, leaving 11 bases between. The CDR3 bases are TGTGCCAGCAGCTTGAGGCGGGATGGCGGGGAGCTGTTTTTT. It codes for CASSLRRDGGELFF.

V gene TRBV5-1 combines with J gene TRBJ2-3; 7 bases are a match to TRBD1. The V gene end was trimmed by 4 bases and the J gene end by 4 bases; junction bases not matched to a gene: 9. The CDR3 totals 15 residues. The germline V gene has CDR1 SGHRS and CDR2 YFSETQ. In nucleotides, the CDR3 is TGCGCCAGCAGCCAACAGAGACAGGGTGCAGATACGCAGTATTTT. It encodes CASSQQRQGADTQYF.

The rearrangement joins TRBV6-5 to TRBJ2-7; D might be TRBD1 (6 bases). Germline V CDR1 and CDR2: MNHEY, SVGAGI. The CDR3 is 14 amino acids. V lost 6 bases and J 2 bases, leaving 14 bases between the germline ends. CDR3 DNA: TGTGCCAGCAGAGCTACAGGGCCAACCTACGAGCAGTACTTC. Protein sequence: CASRATGPTYEQYF.

The rearrangement links TRBV7-8 to TRBJ1-3, with D possibly matching TRBD1 (6 bases). The V and J ends lost 1 base and 5 bases respectively, with 9 bases between them. CDR3 length: 14 amino acids. Germline lookup yields CDR1 SGHVS and CDR2 FQNEAQ. The chain's CDR3 is CASSLVQGRNTIYF. The CDR3, as DNA: TGTGCCAGCAGCTTAGTACAGGGAAGAAACACCATATATTTT.

The V call is TRBV29-1, the J call TRBJ2-5; TRBD2 might be the D (5 bases). V shed 4 bases and J shed 4 bases, with 10 bases lying between them. CDR3 length: 12 amino acids. Germline lookup yields CDR1 SQVTM and CDR2 ANQGSEA. CDR3 sequence reads: CSVVRGPETQYF. In nucleotides, the CDR3 is TGCAGCGTTGTGAGAGGGCCAGAGACCCAGTACTTC.

V and J are TRBV19 and TRBJ2-7; D remains unclear. This CDR3 has 15 amino acids. Trimming cost V 5 bases and J 3 bases, with 17 bases left between them. Germline V CDR1 and CDR2: LNHDA, SQIVND (reference sequence). The CDR3 protein is CASSRLEAPRYEQYF. The CDR3 DNA reads TGTGCCAGTAGTCGACTGGAAGCCCCCCGCTACGAGCAGTACTTC.

The chain carries TRBV7-9 and TRBJ2-6; weak D call: TRBD2 (7 bases). The CDR3 loop spans 16 amino acids. V lost 5 bases and J 2 bases, leaving 13 bases between the germline ends. The germline V gene encodes CDR1 SEHNR and CDR2 FQNEAQ (reference sequence). The CDR3 DNA follows: TGTGCCAGCAGCCGCAAGGGGGGGACTGGGGCCAACGTCCTGACTTTC. Protein sequence: CASSRKGGTGANVLTF.